The 20 T cell receptor beta chains in this list originate from one sample, sequenced in a study of cytomegalovirus exposure and HLA in healthy donors (dated 2017 in TCRdb). The library was built by means of the immunoSEQ multiplex PCR assay. Imported from immuneACCESS, the table was reduced by TCRdb to in-frame sequences with V and J called. These copies leave out some clones; in studies compared against another copy, an unresolved V gene accounts for under half, and the cause of the remainder is not known. Counted in this sample were roughly 150,000 clones; 86% of them appeared once. Together, the top ten hold more than 2% of the sample. Source material: PBMCs. These receptors were taken from a woman between 18 and 29 years old in good health and CMV-seronegative.

The chain has TRBV9 and TRBJ1-2, with a weak D call TRBD1 (5 bases). CDR3 length: 15 residues. The ends were cut back, 0 bases at V and 8 bases at J, with 17 bases in the middle. Germline lookup yields CDR1 SGDLS and CDR2 YYNGEE. CDR3 coding DNA: TGTGCCAGCAGCGTAGCAAGGGCTCGGACAAGGGGCTACACCTTC. It translates to CASSVARARTRGYTF.

This chain connects TRBV19 to TRBJ2-6, with D possibly being TRBD1 (6 bases). Trimming cost V 4 bases and J 0 bases, with 13 bases left between them. This CDR3 has 17 residues. Germline CDR1 reads LNHDA; CDR2 reads SQIVND (reference sequence). CDR3 nucleotide sequence: TGTGCCAGTAGTACCCGGACAGTTCGCTCTGGGGCCAACGTCCTGACTTTC. As protein: CASSTRTVRSGANVLTF.

V and J are TRBV27 and TRBJ1-2; maybe TRBD1 (6 bases). V was clipped by 2 bases and J by 0 bases, with 10 bases between them. Per the germline V gene, CDR1 is MNHEY and CDR2 is SMNVEV (reference sequence). The CDR3 has 15 amino acids. CDR3 loop: CASSLVRDTNYGYTF. The CDR3 region has the DNA TGTGCCAGCAGTTTAGTCCGGGACACTAACTATGGCTACACCTTC.

The gene calls are TRBV5-4 and TRBJ2-7, with 10 bases identical to TRBD2. The CDR3 sequence is 18 residues long. The V gene's germline CDR1 is SGHNT and CDR2 YYREEE (reference sequence). After removal of 6 bases from V and 3 bases from J, the junction contained 18 bases not matched to a gene. The CDR3 sequence: CASTGAASGSGGFYEQYF. The CDR3 nucleotides read TGTGCCAGCACCGGGGCGGCTAGCGGGAGTGGGGGGTTCTACGAGCAGTACTTC.

The rearrangement joins TRBV4-1 to TRBJ1-6; 10 bases align to TRBD1. Germline CDR1 is MGHRA and CDR2 is YSYEKL. The V and J ends lost 1 base and 7 bases, in that order; junction bases with no gene match: 19. This CDR3 has 21 residues. CDR3 nucleotides: TGCGCCAGCAGCCAAGGTTCGGCGGGACAGGGGACGGGGGGACCAAATTCACCCCTCCACTTT. It codes for CASSQGSAGQGTGGPNSPLHF.

The CDR3 DNA reads as TGTGCCAGCAGTCAGGGAAACATTCAGTACTTC. Protein sequence: CASSQGNIQYF. The chain links TRBV6-5 to TRBJ2-4, with TRBD1 as a possible D gene (5 bases). The germline CDR1 and CDR2 sequences are MNHEY and SVGAGI. Trimming pared 5 bases from V and 6 bases from J, leaving 5 bases between. CDR3 length equals 11 residues.

The chain carries TRBV25-1 and TRBJ2-3; D may be TRBD2 (6 bases). The CDR3 has 14 amino acids. The V gene lost 5 bases and the J gene lost 7 bases, with 16 bases spanning the gap. Germline CDR1 MGHDK, CDR2 SYGVNS. Here the CDR3 reads CASSSRGRENTQYF. The CDR3 bases are TGTGCCAGCAGTAGCCGGGGACGGGAGAATACGCAGTATTTT.

The CDR3 reads CASSLRGDGGYGEAFF. In DNA form, the CDR3 reads TGTGCCAGCAGCTTACGAGGAGATGGGGGGTATGGTGAAGCTTTCTTT. V gene TRBV7-2 combines with J gene TRBJ1-1; possible D gene TRBD1, 5 bases. The germline V and J ends were trimmed by 2 bases and 7 bases, with 20 bases remaining between them. From germline, CDR1 is SGHTA and CDR2 FQGNSA. The CDR3 contains 16 residues.

The gene calls are TRBV9 and TRBJ2-1; 9 positions match TRBD2. Germline V gene sequence: CDR1 SGDLS, CDR2 YYNGEE. The CDR3 has 17 residues. The trim removed 3 bases at V and 7 bases at J, leaving 14 bases unmatched. CDR3 amino acids: CASSALDQREVLNEQFF. The CDR3 coding sequence is TGTGCCAGCAGCGCCCTGGATCAGCGGGAGGTTTTGAATGAGCAGTTCTTC.

V is TRBV2 and J is TRBJ2-3; 9 nucleotides match TRBD2. The CDR3 is 16 amino acids. Germline CDR1 reads SNHLY; CDR2 reads FYNNEI. Trimming cost V 6 bases and J 2 bases; bases outside gene matches: 9. The CDR3 coding sequence is TGTGCCAGCAGGGGAAGAATAGCGGGAGTCACAGATACGCAGTATTTT. This translates into CASRGRIAGVTDTQYF.

The rearrangement uses TRBV5-4 and TRBJ2-7, with 8 bases lining up with TRBD1. Germline CDR1 is SGHNT and CDR2 is YYREEE (reference sequence). The CDR3 sequence is 13 residues long. The V gene end was trimmed by 1 base and the J gene end by 6 bases; junction bases not matched to a gene: 3. The CDR3 here is CASSLTRGREQYF. The DNA of the CDR3 is TGTGCCAGCAGCTTGACCAGGGGGCGCGAGCAGTACTTC.

The chain employs TRBV2 and TRBJ1-1, with D perhaps matching TRBD1 (5 bases). Between the trimmed V and J ends, which lost 7 bases and 0 bases, there was a span of 15 bases. Looked up from germline, CDR1 is SNHLY and CDR2 is FYNNEI. CDR3 size: 15 residues. In DNA form, the CDR3 reads TGTGCCAGCACCCCGTGGGGCGGAATGAACACTGAAGCTTTCTTT. This translates into CASTPWGGMNTEAFF.

The rearrangement links TRBV4-2 to TRBJ2-1, with 10 nucleotides matching TRBD2. Germline values: CDR1 LGHNA, CDR2 YNFKEQ. The CDR3 spans 16 residues. After removal of 0 bases from V and 6 bases from J, the junction contained 5 bases not matched to a gene. The chain's CDR3 is CASSQEESGGANEQFF. For the CDR3, the DNA is TGTGCCAGCAGCCAAGAAGAAAGCGGGGGGGCCAATGAGCAGTTCTTC.

The gene calls are TRBV2 and TRBJ1-1; D is uncertain. This CDR3 contains 13 residues. CDR1 is SNHLY and CDR2 is FYNNEI in the germline V gene. V was clipped by 5 bases and J by 0 bases, with 7 bases between them. CDR3 in DNA: TGTGCCAGCAGTCGGGAGATGAACACTGAAGCTTTCTTT. Encoded protein: CASSREMNTEAFF.

This chain uses TRBV19 with TRBJ2-6; D is undetermined. Germline V gives CDR1 LNHDA, CDR2 SQIVND (reference sequence). Trimming pared 0 bases from V and 0 bases from J, leaving 9 bases between. The CDR3 runs to 17 residues. The CDR3 loop is CASSIETDSSGANVLTF. Here the CDR3 DNA reads TGTGCCAGTAGTATAGAAACAGATAGCTCTGGGGCCAACGTCCTGACTTTC.

This chain joins TRBV6-1 and TRBJ1-2, with D unclear. The CDR3 contains 15 residues. Germline CDR1 MNHNS, CDR2 SASEGT. V was cut by 5 bases and J by 9 bases, with 22 bases left in between. This CDR3 reads CASSLTSYGVISYTF. DNA of the CDR3: TGTGCCAGCAGTCTAACCTCCTACGGGGTAATAAGCTACACCTTC.

This chain joins TRBV19 and TRBJ2-2, with D uncertain. CDR1 is LNHDA, CDR2 SQIVND, per germline (reference sequence). V was cut by 1 base and J by 3 bases, with 6 bases left in between. The CDR3 spans 14 residues. The CDR3: CASSIGFYTGELFF. CDR3 nucleotides: TGTGCCAGTAGTATAGGTTTCTACACCGGGGAGCTGTTTTTT.

The gene calls are TRBV19 and TRBJ1-2; 7 bases map to TRBD1. CDR3 length: 13 amino acids. Germline V CDR1 and CDR2: LNHDA, SQIVND (reference sequence). V trimming: 10 bases; J trimming: 5 bases; junction bases outside the gene matches: 10. The CDR3 sequence is CATKPGTVYGYTF. For the CDR3, the DNA is TGTGCCACCAAACCCGGGACAGTTTATGGCTACACCTTC. Filled out from reference TRBV19 and TRBJ1-2, the complete variable domain reads DGGITQSPKYLFRKEGQNVTLSCEQNLNHDAMYWYRQDPGQGLRLIYYSQIVNDFQKGDIAEGYSVSREKKESFPLTVTSAQKNPTAFYLCATKPGTVYGYTFGSGTRLTVV.

The genes are TRBV7-9 and TRBJ2-6; TRBD1 agrees at 9 bases. The CDR3 is 16 amino acids. V shed 5 bases, J shed 4 bases, and the junction held 6 bases outside the gene matches. The germline V gene encodes CDR1 SEHNR and CDR2 FQNEAQ (reference sequence). CDR3 nucleotides: TGTGCCAGCAGCAGCAACAGGGGGCACGGGGCCAACGTCCTGACTTTC. Its translation: CASSSNRGHGANVLTF.

This clone has a single count. This chain joins TRBV9 and TRBJ1-1; D might be TRBD1 (5 bases). From germline, CDR1 is SGDLS and CDR2 YYNGEE. Trimming stripped 0 bases from V and 3 bases from J, with 12 bases between. This CDR3 contains 15 residues. The CDR3 nucleotides are TGTGCCAGCAGCGTAGTGGTTGGAGGGGACACTGAAGCTTTCTTT. It yields the protein CASSVVVGGDTEAFF.